The next 22 T cell receptor beta chains were all read from a single sample in a study of Graves' ophthalmopathy and Graves' hyperthyroidism. TCR beta CDR3 regions were amplified from RNA transcripts. Investigators did first-round RT-PCR with HTBI primers, then second-round multiplex PCR. TCRdb redid the calling of the multiplex PCR reads with MiXCR, one entry per CDR3 protein. Of some 410,000 distinct CDR3 sequences in the sample, around a fifth are singletons; the top ten hold under 3.5%. Sequencing was carried out using peripheral blood. The receptors here all came from a woman aged 18-29 years with stable Graves' hyperthyroidism.

Points on this clonotype: This may be a read error: a much more frequent sequence differs by one nucleotide. The rearrangement joins TRBV7-9 to TRBJ2-5; D gene uncertain. CDR3 length equals 14 residues. Germline assignment: CDR1 SEHNR and CDR2 FQNEAQ (reference sequence). V was pared by 5 bases and J by 5 bases, with 15 bases between. CDR3 DNA: TGTGCCAGCAGCGAGGAGAGAATGAGGGAGACCCAGTACTTC. The encoded protein is CASSEERMRETQYF. Looking up the rest from reference TRBV7-9 and TRBJ2-5 gives the full variable domain: DTGVSQNPRHKITKRGQNVTFRCDPISEHNRLYWYRQTLGQGPEFLTYFQNEAQLEKSRLLSDRFSAERPKGSFSTLEIQRTEQGDSAMYLCASSEERMRETQYFGPGTRLLVL.

This chain joins TRBV5-1 and TRBJ2-5; D is uncertain. Germline V CDR1 and CDR2: SGHRS, YFSETQ. Trimming stripped 0 bases from V and 5 bases from J, with 11 bases between. CDR3 size: 14 residues. The CDR3 protein is CASSLDLPTETQYF. The CDR3 nucleotides are TGCGCCAGCAGCTTGGACCTACCCACGGAGACCCAGTACTTC.

This clonotype was counted a few times. This clone may be a read error of a much larger clone one base away. The rearrangement links TRBV6-1 to TRBJ2-1, with TRBD2 matching 7 bases. The CDR3 consists of 16 residues. CDR1 and CDR2 from the germline V gene are MNHNS and SASEGT. CDR3 sequence: CASSDWGGSSYNEKFF. The DNA for the CDR3 is TGTGCCAGCAGTGATTGGGGGGGAAGCTCCTACAATGAGAAGTTCTTC.

The V and J genes are TRBV12-3 or TRBV12-4 and TRBJ1-5, with no clear D. This CDR3 contains 13 residues. V shed 5 bases and J shed 3 bases, with 8 bases lying between them. CDR3 nucleotides: TGTGCCAGCAGTGTGATTTTCAATCAGCCCCAGCATTTT. This translates into CASSVIFNQPQHF.

There are many counts of this clonotype. The chain employs TRBV19 and TRBJ1-1; tentatively, D is TRBD1 (6 bases). The germline V and J ends were trimmed by 4 bases and 4 bases, with 10 bases remaining between them. This CDR3 spans 13 amino acids. CDR1 and CDR2 from the germline V gene are LNHDA and SQIVND (reference sequence). In DNA form, the CDR3 reads TGTGCCAGTAGTACAGGGGAAGCCACTGAAGCTTTCTTT. It translates to CASSTGEATEAFF.

This clonotype was picked up many times. A clone one base away is much larger, so this may be a read error. V gene TRBV6-2 or TRBV6-3 combines with J gene TRBJ2-7; D is unresolved. CDR1 and CDR2 (germline): MNHEY, SVGEGT. Trimming removed 5 bases from V and 2 bases from J, with 19 bases in between. The CDR3 sequence is 16 residues long. The CDR3 here is CASSTLRSTITYEQYF. The CDR3, as DNA: TGTGCCAGCAGTACCCTCCGTTCTACAATCACCTACGAGCAGTACTTC.

This clonotype has ten or more counts. This rearrangement joins TRBV29-1 to TRBJ2-7; 9 nucleotides match TRBD1. The ends lost 6 bases at V and 6 bases at J; junction bases unmatched: 9. Germline V gene lookup returns CDR1 SQVTM and CDR2 ANQGSEA. The CDR3 totals 13 residues. The DNA for the CDR3 is TGCAGCGTCGTAACCGGGACAGGGTTCGAGCAGTACTTC. Amino acid sequence: CSVVTGTGFEQYF.

This clonotype was recorded at least ten times. The J gene is TRBJ2-5, the V gene TRBV7-3, with 7 bases identical to TRBD2. With 2 bases clipped from V and 3 bases from J, the junction kept 3 bases outside the gene matches. The V gene's germline CDR1 is SGHTA and CDR2 FQGTGA. This CDR3 region has 14 residues. The CDR3 nucleotides are TGTGCCAGCAGCTTACATGGGGGGGAAGAGACCCAGTACTTC. Protein product: CASSLHGGEETQYF.

This clonotype was observed at least ten times. The V and J genes are TRBV19 and TRBJ2-6; TRBD1 matches 7 bases. From germline, CDR1 is LNHDA and CDR2 SQIVND (reference sequence). Losses at the gene ends were 6 bases for V and 4 bases for J; bases not matched to a gene: 9. CDR3 size: 16 residues. CDR3 loop: CASRIARGIGANVLTF. In DNA, the CDR3 is TGTGCCAGTAGAATCGCCAGGGGGATCGGGGCCAACGTCCTGACTTTC.

This clonotype was counted at least ten times. V and J are TRBV6-5 and TRBJ1-1, with D unresolved. Germline lookup yields CDR1 MNHEY and CDR2 SVGAGI. CDR3 length equals 14 residues. CDR3 loop: CATNHPRGSTEAFF. CDR3 in DNA: TGTGCGACGAACCACCCGAGAGGGTCCACTGAAGCTTTCTTT.

This clonotype was picked up many times. The gene calls are TRBV6-1 and TRBJ1-2; 7 positions agree with TRBD1. The trim removed 3 bases at V and 4 bases at J, leaving 5 bases unmatched. The CDR3 runs 14 residues. From germline, CDR1 is MNHNS and CDR2 SASEGT. In DNA, the CDR3 is TGTGCCAGCAGTGATCCGGGACAGTTCTATGGCTACACCTTC. Translation: CASSDPGQFYGYTF.

This clonotype was recorded at least ten times. This chain joins TRBV29-1 and TRBJ1-2; 9 bases are a match to TRBD1. This CDR3 has 15 residues. V lost 6 bases and J lost 0; bases outside the gene matches: 8. The germline V gene has CDR1 SQVTM and CDR2 ANQGSEA. This CDR3 is CSVPMGQGPNYGYTF. The CDR3 coding sequence is TGCAGCGTCCCGATGGGACAGGGACCTAACTATGGCTACACCTTC.

This clonotype was picked up many times. The chain carries TRBV4-1 and TRBJ2-5; 12 nucleotides align to TRBD2. CDR3 length equals 15 residues. V lost 2 bases to trimming and J lost 5 bases; unmatched junction nucleotides: 3. Germline V lookup: CDR1 MGHRA, CDR2 YSYEKL. The CDR3 spells CASSQKTSGSETQYF. CDR3 nucleotide sequence: TGCGCCAGCAGCCAAAAGACTAGCGGGAGCGAGACCCAGTACTTC.

This clonotype was counted ten times or more. This rearrangement joins TRBV29-1 to TRBJ1-6; 9 bases fit TRBD1. J was trimmed by 6 bases and V by 6 bases; bases with no gene match: 6. This CDR3 spans 14 amino acids. Germline V gene data show CDR1 as SQVTM and CDR2 as ANQGSEA. The CDR3 loop reads CSVKTGGLNSPLHF. Written as DNA, the CDR3 is TGCAGCGTGAAAACAGGGGGCCTTAATTCACCCCTCCACTTT.

This clonotype has just a few counts. The CDR3 DNA reads as TGTGCCAGCAGTGAAAGGCAGGGAAGCTATGGCTACACCTTC. It encodes CASSERQGSYGYTF. The chain has TRBV6-1 and TRBJ1-2; tentatively, D is TRBD1 (5 bases). Trimming took 2 bases from V and 4 from J, leaving 11 bases between them. Germline CDR1 and CDR2: MNHNS and SASEGT. There are 14 residues in the CDR3.

Only a few counts were recorded for this clonotype. This chain links TRBV12-3 or TRBV12-4 with TRBJ1-3; unclear D gene. V dropped 7 bases and J dropped 1 base, with 11 bases sitting between them. This CDR3 spans 14 amino acids. The CDR3 sequence is CASNDQSSGNTIYF. In DNA form, the CDR3 reads TGTGCCAGCAATGATCAGAGTTCTGGAAACACCATATATTTT.

V and J are TRBV6-1 and TRBJ1-2; D is possibly TRBD1 (5 bases). The V and J ends lost 2 bases and 7 bases respectively, with 17 bases between them. The length of the CDR3 is 15 residues. The germline V gene has CDR1 MNHNS and CDR2 SASEGT. The CDR3: CASSEIRRGTGGYTF. Here the CDR3 DNA reads TGTGCCAGCAGTGAAATTCGTAGGGGTACAGGTGGCTACACCTTC.

This clonotype has a count of ten or more. Sequence at one end of the junction differs from germline and may be a read error. This sequence joins TRBV13 and TRBJ1-2; D unresolved. The germline V gene encodes CDR1 PRHDT and CDR2 FYEKMQ (reference sequence). The CDR3 is made up of 12 amino acids. CDR3 loop: CASSLGPYGYTF. The CDR3 DNA reads TGTGCCAGCAGTTTAGGTCCCTATGGCTACACCTTC.

Many counts were recorded for this clonotype. The V and J genes are TRBV12-3 or TRBV12-4 and TRBJ1-3, with 9 bases fitting TRBD1. V trimming: 5 bases; J trimming: 6 bases; junction bases outside the gene matches: 5. This CDR3 has 14 amino acids. The DNA for the CDR3 is TGTGCCAGCAGTAAGACAGGGGGGGTAAACACCATATATTTT. It yields the protein CASSKTGGVNTIYF.

This clonotype was detected ten times or more. This chain connects TRBV3-1 to TRBJ2-5; TRBD1 or TRBD2 may be the D gene (5 bases each). The germline gives CDR1 LGHDT, CDR2 YNNKEL (reference sequence). The CDR3 spans 14 residues. V lost 7 bases and J lost 5, with 17 bases in between. CDR3 protein: CASMPGPSPETQYF. CDR3 DNA: TGTGCCAGCATGCCGGGACCCTCGCCGGAGACCCAGTACTTC.

This clonotype was observed a few times. The J gene is TRBJ2-1, the V gene TRBV5-1; D is ambiguous. CDR1 is SGHRS and CDR2 is YFSETQ in the germline V gene. The CDR3 contains 15 residues. Trimming removed 4 bases at V and 0 bases at J, with 11 bases between. In DNA form, the CDR3 reads TGCGCCAGCAGCCCAGACGTGCGCTCCTACAATGAGCAGTTCTTC. Protein sequence: CASSPDVRSYNEQFF.

This clonotype came up a few times. The chain combines TRBV27 with TRBJ1-2, with D tentatively TRBD1 (5 bases). V lost 6 bases, J lost 8 bases, and 13 bases lay in between. The CDR3 has 12 residues. Germline CDR1 is MNHEY and CDR2 is SMNVEV (reference sequence). The CDR3 sequence is CASRSGMTGYTF. The DNA for the CDR3 is TGTGCCAGCAGGTCAGGGATGACGGGCTACACCTTC.